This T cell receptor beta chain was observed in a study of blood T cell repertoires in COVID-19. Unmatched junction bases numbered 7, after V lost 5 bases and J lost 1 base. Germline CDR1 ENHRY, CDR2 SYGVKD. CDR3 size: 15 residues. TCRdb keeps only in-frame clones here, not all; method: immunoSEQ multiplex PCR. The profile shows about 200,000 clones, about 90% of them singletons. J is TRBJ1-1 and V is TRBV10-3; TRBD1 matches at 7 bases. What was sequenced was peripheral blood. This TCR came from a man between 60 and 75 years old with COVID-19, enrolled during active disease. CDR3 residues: CAISFSGQANTEAFF. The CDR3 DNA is TGTGCCATCAGTTTCTCAGGACAGGCGAACACTGAAGCTTTCTTT.